This T cell receptor (beta chain) was profiled in a study of cytomegalovirus exposure and HLA in healthy donors. Researchers ran the PCR with 60 Vbeta and 13 Jbeta primers. Assay used: immunoSEQ multiplex PCR; TCRdb lists only in-frame clones, some missing. The table has 150,000 to 200,000 clones, around a tenth seen once. The sample holds a few counts of this clone. CDR1 and CDR2 (germline): DFQATT, SNEGSKA (reference sequence). V shed 3 bases and J shed 8 bases, with 10 bases lying between them. The CDR3 has 11 residues. Sequencing used PBMCs. The sequence derives from a woman aged 25-40 years in good health and CMV-seropositive. This rearrangement joins TRBV20-1 to TRBJ1-2; perhaps TRBD1 as D (5 bases). The DNA of the CDR3 is TGCAGTGCTAGTTCGGGGGGAGGCTACACCTTC. It is translated as CSASSGGGYTF.